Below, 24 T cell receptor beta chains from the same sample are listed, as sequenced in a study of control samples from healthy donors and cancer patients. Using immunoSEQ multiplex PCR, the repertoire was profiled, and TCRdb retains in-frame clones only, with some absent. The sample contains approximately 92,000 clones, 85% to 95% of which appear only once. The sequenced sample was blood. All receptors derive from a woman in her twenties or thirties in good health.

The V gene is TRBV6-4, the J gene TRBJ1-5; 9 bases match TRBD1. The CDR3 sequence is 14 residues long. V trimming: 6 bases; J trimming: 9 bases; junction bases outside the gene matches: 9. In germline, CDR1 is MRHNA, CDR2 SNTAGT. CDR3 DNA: TGTGCCAGCAGCGAGGGGACAGGGACGGTGCCCCAGCATTTT. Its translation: CASSEGTGTVPQHF.

The CDR3 coding sequence is TGTGCCAGCAGCTTAGTAGACGGGGCTGAAGCTTTCTTT. Translated: CASSLVDGAEAFF. The rearrangement uses TRBV7-9 and TRBJ1-1, with no clear D. This CDR3 is 13 amino acids long. From germline, CDR1 is SEHNR and CDR2 FQNEAQ (reference sequence). Trimming pared 1 base from V and 6 bases from J, leaving 9 bases between. Using reference TRBV7-9 and TRBJ1-1 for the parts outside the CDR3, the full variable domain is DTGVSQNPRHKITKRGQNVTFRCDPISEHNRLYWYRQTLGQGPEFLTYFQNEAQLEKSRLLSDRFSAERPKGSFSTLEIQRTEQGDSAMYLCASSLVDGAEAFFGQGTRLTVV.

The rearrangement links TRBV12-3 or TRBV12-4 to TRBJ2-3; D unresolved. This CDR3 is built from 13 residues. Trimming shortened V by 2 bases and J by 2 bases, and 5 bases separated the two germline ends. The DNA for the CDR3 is TGTGCCAGCAGTTTACTCAACACAGATACGCAGTATTTT. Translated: CASSLLNTDTQYF.

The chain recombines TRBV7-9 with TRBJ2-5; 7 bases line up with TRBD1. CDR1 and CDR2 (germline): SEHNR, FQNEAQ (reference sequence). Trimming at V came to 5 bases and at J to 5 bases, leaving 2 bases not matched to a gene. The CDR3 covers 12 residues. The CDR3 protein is CASSQTGETQYF. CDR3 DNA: TGTGCCAGCAGCCAGACAGGGGAGACCCAGTACTTC.

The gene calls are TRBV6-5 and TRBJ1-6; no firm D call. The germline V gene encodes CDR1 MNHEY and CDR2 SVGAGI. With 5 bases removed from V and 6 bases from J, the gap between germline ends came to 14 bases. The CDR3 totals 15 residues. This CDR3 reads CASSPREDFNSPLHF. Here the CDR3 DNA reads TGTGCCAGCAGTCCCCGGGAGGATTTTAATTCACCCCTCCACTTT.

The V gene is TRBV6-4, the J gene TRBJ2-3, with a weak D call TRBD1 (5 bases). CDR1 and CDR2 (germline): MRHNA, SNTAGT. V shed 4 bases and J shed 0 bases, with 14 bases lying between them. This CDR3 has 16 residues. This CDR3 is CASSVVYQGSTDTQYF. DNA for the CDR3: TGTGCCAGCAGTGTGGTTTACCAGGGAAGCACAGATACGCAGTATTTT.

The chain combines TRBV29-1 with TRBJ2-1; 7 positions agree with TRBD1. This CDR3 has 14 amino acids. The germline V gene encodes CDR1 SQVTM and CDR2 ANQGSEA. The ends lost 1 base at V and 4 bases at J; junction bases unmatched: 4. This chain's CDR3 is CSVEGEGQYNEQFF. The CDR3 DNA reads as TGCAGCGTTGAAGGTGAGGGACAGTACAATGAGCAGTTCTTC.

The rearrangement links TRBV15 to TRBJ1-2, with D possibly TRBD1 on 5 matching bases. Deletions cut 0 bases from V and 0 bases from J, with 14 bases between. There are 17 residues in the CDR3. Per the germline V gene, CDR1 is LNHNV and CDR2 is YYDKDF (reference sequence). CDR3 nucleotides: TGTGCCACCAGCAGAGACAGGGTCCTTATGACTAACTATGGCTACACCTTC. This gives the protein CATSRDRVLMTNYGYTF.

The CDR3 DNA reads as TGCAGCGTTTTCCGGGACTTGGGGACAGATACGCAGTATTTT. As protein: CSVFRDLGTDTQYF. V gene TRBV29-1 combines with J gene TRBJ2-3, with D perhaps TRBD2 (6 bases). This CDR3 comprises 14 residues. The V and J ends lost 5 bases and 3 bases respectively, with 15 bases between them. The germline gives CDR1 SQVTM, CDR2 ANQGSEA.

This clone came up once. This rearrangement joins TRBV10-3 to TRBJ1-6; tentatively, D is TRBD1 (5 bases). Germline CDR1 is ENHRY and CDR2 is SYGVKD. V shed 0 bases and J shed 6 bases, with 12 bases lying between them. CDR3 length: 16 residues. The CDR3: CAISESGETPNSPLHF. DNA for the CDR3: TGTGCCATCAGTGAGTCAGGGGAGACCCCTAATTCACCCCTCCACTTT.

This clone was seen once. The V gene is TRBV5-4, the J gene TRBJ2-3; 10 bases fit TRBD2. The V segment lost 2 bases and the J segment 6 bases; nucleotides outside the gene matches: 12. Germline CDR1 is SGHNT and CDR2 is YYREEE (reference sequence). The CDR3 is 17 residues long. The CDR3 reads CASSLGLLAGVGDTQYF. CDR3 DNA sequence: TGTGCCAGCAGCTTAGGACTCCTAGCGGGGGTCGGTGATACGCAGTATTTT.

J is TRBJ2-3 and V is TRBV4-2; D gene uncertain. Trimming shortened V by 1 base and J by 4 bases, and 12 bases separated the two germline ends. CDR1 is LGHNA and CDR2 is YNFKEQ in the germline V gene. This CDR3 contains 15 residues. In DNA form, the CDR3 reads TGTGCCAGCAGCCAAGTTAGCCGTGGGTCAGATACGCAGTATTTT. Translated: CASSQVSRGSDTQYF.

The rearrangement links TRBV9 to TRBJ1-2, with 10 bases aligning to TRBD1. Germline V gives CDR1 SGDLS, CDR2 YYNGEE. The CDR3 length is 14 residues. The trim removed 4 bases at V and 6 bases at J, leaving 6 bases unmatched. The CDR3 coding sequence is TGTGCCAGCAGCCAGGGGGACAGGGGCAATGGCTACACCTTC. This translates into CASSQGDRGNGYTF.

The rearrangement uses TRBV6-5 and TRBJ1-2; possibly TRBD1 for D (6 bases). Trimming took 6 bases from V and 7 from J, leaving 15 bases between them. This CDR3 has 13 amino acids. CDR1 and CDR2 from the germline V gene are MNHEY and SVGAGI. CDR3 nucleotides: TGTGCCAGCAGCTTACAGGGCGGTCTTGGCTACACCTTC. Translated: CASSLQGGLGYTF.

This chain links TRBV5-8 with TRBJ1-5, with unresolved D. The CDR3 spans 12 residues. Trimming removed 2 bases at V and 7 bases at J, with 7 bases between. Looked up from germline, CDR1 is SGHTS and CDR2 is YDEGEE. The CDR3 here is CASSFFIQPQHF. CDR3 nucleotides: TGTGCCAGCAGCTTTTTTATCCAGCCCCAGCATTTT. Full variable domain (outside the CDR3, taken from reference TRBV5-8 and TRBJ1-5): EAGVTQSPTHLIKTRGQQATLRCSPISGHTSVYWYQQALGLGLQFLLWYDEGEERNRGNFPPRFSGRQFPNYSSELNVNALELEDSALYLCASSFFIQPQHFGDGTRLSIL.

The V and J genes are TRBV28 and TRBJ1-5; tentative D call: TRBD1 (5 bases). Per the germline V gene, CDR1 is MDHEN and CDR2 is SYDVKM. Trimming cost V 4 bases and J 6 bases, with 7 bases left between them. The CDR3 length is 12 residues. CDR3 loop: CASSWGGQPQHF. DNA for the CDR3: TGTGCCAGCAGTTGGGGGGGTCAGCCCCAGCATTTT.

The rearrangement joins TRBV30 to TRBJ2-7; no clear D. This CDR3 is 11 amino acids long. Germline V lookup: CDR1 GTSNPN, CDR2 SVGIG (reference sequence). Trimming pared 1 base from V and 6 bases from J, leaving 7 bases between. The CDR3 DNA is TGTGCCTGGAGTGCAGGTCCCGAGCAGTACTTC. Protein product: CAWSAGPEQYF.

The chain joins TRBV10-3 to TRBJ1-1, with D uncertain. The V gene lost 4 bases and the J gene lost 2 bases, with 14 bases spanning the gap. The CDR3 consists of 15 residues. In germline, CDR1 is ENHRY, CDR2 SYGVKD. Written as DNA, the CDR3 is TGTGCCATCAGTGGGGCTTTTTTGGCCAACACTGAAGCTTTCTTT. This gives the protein CAISGAFLANTEAFF.

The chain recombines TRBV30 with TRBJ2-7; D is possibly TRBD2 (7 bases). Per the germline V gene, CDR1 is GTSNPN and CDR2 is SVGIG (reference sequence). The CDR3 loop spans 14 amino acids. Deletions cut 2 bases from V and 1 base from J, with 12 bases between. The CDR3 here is CAWSLGGASYEQYF. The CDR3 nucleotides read TGTGCCTGGAGTTTAGGGGGGGCTTCCTACGAGCAGTACTTC. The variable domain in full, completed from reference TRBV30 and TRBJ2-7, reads SQTIHQWPATLVQPVGSPLSLECTVEGTSNPNLYWYRQAAGRGLQLLFYSVGIGQISSEVPQNLSASRPQDRQFILSSKKLLLSDSGFYLCAWSLGGASYEQYFGPGTRLTVT.

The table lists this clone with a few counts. The CDR3 region has the DNA TGTGCCATCAGTATCGCGGGGGACTCCAATGAGCAGTTCTTC. Amino acid sequence: CAISIAGDSNEQFF. This sequence joins TRBV10-3 and TRBJ2-1, with TRBD2 identical over 7 bases. The CDR3 loop spans 14 amino acids. V was pared by 5 bases and J by 6 bases, with 7 bases of the junction left unmatched. CDR1 is ENHRY and CDR2 is SYGVKD in the germline V gene.

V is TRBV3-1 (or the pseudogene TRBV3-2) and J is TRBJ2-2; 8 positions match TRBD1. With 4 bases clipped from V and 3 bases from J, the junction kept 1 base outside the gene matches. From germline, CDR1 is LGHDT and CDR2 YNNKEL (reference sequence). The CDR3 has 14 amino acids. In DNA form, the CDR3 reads TGTGCCAGCAGCCTACAGGGGGACACCGGGGAGCTGTTTTTT. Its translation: CASSLQGDTGELFF.

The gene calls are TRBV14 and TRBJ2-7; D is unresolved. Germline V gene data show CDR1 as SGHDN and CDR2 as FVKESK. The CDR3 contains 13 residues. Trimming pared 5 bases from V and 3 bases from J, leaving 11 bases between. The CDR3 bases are TGTGCCAGCAGCAACCGGATCGACTACGAGCAGTACTTC. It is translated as CASSNRIDYEQYF.

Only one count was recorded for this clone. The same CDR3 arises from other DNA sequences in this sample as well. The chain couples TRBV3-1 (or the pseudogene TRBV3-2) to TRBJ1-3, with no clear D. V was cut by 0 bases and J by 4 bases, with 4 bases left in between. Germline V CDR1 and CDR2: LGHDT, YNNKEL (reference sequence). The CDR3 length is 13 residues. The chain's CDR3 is CASSQEGGNTIYF. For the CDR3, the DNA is TGTGCCAGCAGCCAAGAAGGGGGAAACACCATATATTTT.

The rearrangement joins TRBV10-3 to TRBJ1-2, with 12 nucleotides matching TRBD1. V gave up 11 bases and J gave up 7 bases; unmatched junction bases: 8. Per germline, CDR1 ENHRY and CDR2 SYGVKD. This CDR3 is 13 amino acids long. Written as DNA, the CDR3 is TGTGCCTCCTCCGGGACAGGGGGCCCTGGCTACACCTTC. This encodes CASSGTGGPGYTF.